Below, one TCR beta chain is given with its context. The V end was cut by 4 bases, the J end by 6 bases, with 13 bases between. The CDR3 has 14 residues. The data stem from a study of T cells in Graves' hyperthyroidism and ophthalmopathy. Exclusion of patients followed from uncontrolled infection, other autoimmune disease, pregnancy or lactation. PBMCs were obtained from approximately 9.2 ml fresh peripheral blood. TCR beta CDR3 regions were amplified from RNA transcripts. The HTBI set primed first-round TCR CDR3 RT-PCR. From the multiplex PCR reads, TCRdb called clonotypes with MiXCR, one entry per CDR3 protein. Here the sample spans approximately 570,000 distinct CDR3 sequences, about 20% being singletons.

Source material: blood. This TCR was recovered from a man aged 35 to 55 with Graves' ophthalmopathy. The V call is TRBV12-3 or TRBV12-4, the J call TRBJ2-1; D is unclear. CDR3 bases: TGTGCCAGCAGTTCAATTTATTCCCGCAATGAGCAGTTCTTC. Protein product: CASSSIYSRNEQFF.